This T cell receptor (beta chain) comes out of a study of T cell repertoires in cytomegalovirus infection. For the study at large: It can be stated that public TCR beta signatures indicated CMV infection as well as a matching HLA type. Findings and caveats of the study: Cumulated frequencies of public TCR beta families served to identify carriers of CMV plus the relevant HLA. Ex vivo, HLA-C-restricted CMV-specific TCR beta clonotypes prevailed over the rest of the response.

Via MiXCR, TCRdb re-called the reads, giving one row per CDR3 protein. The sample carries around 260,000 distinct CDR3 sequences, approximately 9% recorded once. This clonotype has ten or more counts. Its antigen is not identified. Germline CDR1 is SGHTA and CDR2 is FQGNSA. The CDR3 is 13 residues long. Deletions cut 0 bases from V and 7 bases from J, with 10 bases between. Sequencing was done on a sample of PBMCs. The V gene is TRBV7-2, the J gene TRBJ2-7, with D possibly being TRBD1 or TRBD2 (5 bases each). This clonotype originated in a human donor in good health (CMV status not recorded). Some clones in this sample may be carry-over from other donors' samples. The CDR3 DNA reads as TGTGCCAGCAGCTTAGCCTTTGAGGGGGAGCAGTACTTC. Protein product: CASSLAFEGEQYF.